This T cell receptor (beta chain) was found in a study of blood T cell repertoires in COVID-19. The wider study: The samples span acute and convalescent COVID-19 from the United States, Italy and Spain. Nucleic acid was either cDNA or gDNA, and it came from T cells, B-cell-depleted T cells, or PBMCs.

Under the authors' procedure: The assay estimated nucleated cells by amplifying reference gene primers. TCRdb's table, derived via immunoSEQ multiplex PCR, lists solely in-frame clones and lacks some. The V and J calls and clone size come from that table; D and trimming were worked out from the DNA. The sample lists roughly 60,000 clones, roughly 90% occurring once. The length of the CDR3 is 14 residues. CDR1 and CDR2 from the germline V gene are SGHAT and FQNNGV. Losses at the gene ends were 6 bases for V and 8 bases for J; bases not matched to a gene: 7. The J gene is TRBJ2-1, the V gene TRBV11-2; TRBD2 matches 10 bases. Sequenced input: peripheral blood. This receptor was taken from a human donor in a cohort sampled during active COVID-19. The DNA for the CDR3 is TGTGCCAGCAGACCAACTAGCGGGGTGTATGAGCAGTTCTTC. Protein sequence: CASRPTSGVYEQFF.